The 25 T cell receptor beta chains reported below all come from one sample, sequenced in a study of T cell responses to AZD1222 COVID-19 vaccine (dated by TCRdb to about 2021). According to the study, the label for this sample's time point signals: about 28 days (+/-7) after the second vaccine dose. Library generation was performed with the immunoSEQ multiplex PCR assay. This immuneACCESS table, as held by TCRdb, lists in-frame sequences with V and J called but not all clones. Of the missing ones, under half trace to an unresolved V gene in checked studies; the others have no known cause. For this sample there are more than 85,000 clones; roughly 90% appear just once. The leading ten clones occupy 15% of the sample. The sample consisted of peripheral blood, taken 28 days after the second AZD1222 dose. The receptors stem from an adult who received the AZD1222 COVID-19 vaccine.

V and J are TRBV28 and TRBJ1-2, with 8 bases lining up with TRBD1. Germline lookup yields CDR1 MDHEN and CDR2 SYDVKM. The CDR3 runs to 13 residues. V was pared by 4 bases and J by 13 bases, with 11 bases of the junction left unmatched. The DNA of the CDR3 is TGTGCCAGCAGTTCCGGGACAGGCCAACGGGTCACCTTC. Protein: CASSSGTGQRVTF.

This chain links TRBV6-5 with TRBJ1-2; no reliable D call. The ends were cut back, 4 bases at V and 8 bases at J, with 14 bases in the middle. Germline assignment: CDR1 MNHEY and CDR2 SVGAGI. CDR3 length equals 13 residues. This CDR3 is CASSSGLARGYTF. CDR3 DNA sequence: TGTGCCAGCAGTTCCGGACTGGCCCGAGGCTACACCTTC.

V gene TRBV11-3 combines with J gene TRBJ2-1, with 7 bases that match TRBD2. Germline V gene sequence: CDR1 SGHNT, CDR2 YENEEA. The CDR3 extends over 13 amino acids. Trimming cost V 4 bases and J 9 bases; bases outside gene matches: 6. CDR3 residues: CASSSGGWGEQFF. The CDR3 DNA is TGTGCCAGCAGCTCCGGGGGGTGGGGTGAGCAGTTCTTC.

This chain uses TRBV2 with TRBJ2-7, with D unclear. V shed 7 bases and J shed 5 bases, with 9 bases lying between them. There are 11 residues in the CDR3. Germline CDR1 reads SNHLY; CDR2 reads FYNNEI. The CDR3 protein is CASTYGHEQYF. Here the CDR3 DNA reads TGTGCCAGCACGTACGGGCACGAGCAGTACTTC.

This clone turned up a few times. The gene calls are TRBV29-1 and TRBJ1-2; D is unclear. Trimming shortened V by 6 bases and J by 6 bases, and 8 bases separated the two germline ends. Germline V gene sequence: CDR1 SQVTM, CDR2 ANQGSEA. The CDR3 length is 10 residues. This chain's CDR3 is CSVNQNGYTF. Written as DNA, the CDR3 is TGCAGCGTGAATCAGAATGGCTACACCTTC.

The gene calls are TRBV7-9 and TRBJ2-1; maybe TRBD2 (5 bases). V was pared by 0 bases and J by 8 bases, with 11 bases between. The CDR3 totals 14 residues. Germline-derived CDR1 and CDR2 are SEHNR and FQNEAQ (reference sequence). The DNA for the CDR3 is TGTGCCAGCAGCTTAGCGCTAGCAGCGGATGAGCAGTTCTTC. Protein product: CASSLALAADEQFF.

The chain joins TRBV2 to TRBJ1-6; no reliable D call. Germline loops: CDR1 SNHLY, CDR2 FYNNEI. Trimming stripped 8 bases from V and 7 bases from J, with 12 bases between. The CDR3 runs 13 residues. The CDR3 is CASWLFGNSPLHF. For the CDR3, the DNA is TGTGCCAGCTGGTTGTTCGGAAATTCACCCCTCCACTTT. The variable domain in full, with the rest retrieved from reference TRBV2 and TRBJ1-6, is EPEVTQTPSHQVTQMGQEVILRCVPISNHLYFYWYRQILGQKVEFLVSFYNNEISEKSEIFDDQFSVERPDGSNFTLKIRSTKLEDSAMYFCASWLFGNSPLHFGNGTRLTVT.

In its sample, this clone was seen once. The rearrangement uses TRBV12-3 or TRBV12-4 and TRBJ2-7; D tentatively fits TRBD1 or TRBD2 (6 bases each). This CDR3 spans 13 amino acids. V was clipped by 7 bases and J by 5 bases, with 15 bases between them. CDR3 loop: CASTHQGTDEQYF. In nucleotides, the CDR3 is TGTGCCAGCACTCATCAGGGGACTGACGAGCAGTACTTC.

V usage is TRBV18 and J usage is TRBJ2-4, with D unresolved. Germline CDR1 reads KGHSH; CDR2 reads LQKENI. The CDR3 has 14 amino acids. Trimming took off 4 bases at V and 0 bases at J, with 7 bases between the two ends. The CDR3 spells CASSLDAAKNIQYF. The CDR3 DNA reads TGTGCCAGCTCACTTGACGCAGCCAAAAACATTCAGTACTTC. Together with reference TRBV18 and TRBJ2-4, the CDR3 gives the full variable domain: NAGVMQNPRHLVRRRGQEARLRCSPMKGHSHVYWYRQLPEEGLKFMVYLQKENIIDESGMPKERFSAEFPKEGPSILRIQQVVRGDSAAYFCASSLDAAKNIQYFGAGTRLSVL.

V gene TRBV5-1 combines with J gene TRBJ2-1, with 11 nucleotides matching TRBD2. This CDR3 is 15 amino acids long. Germline-derived CDR1 and CDR2 are SGHRS and YFSETQ. V gave up 5 bases and J gave up 8 bases; unmatched junction bases: 9. The CDR3 DNA follows: TGCGCCAGCAGGGGAGGGACTAGCGGAGTTGATGAGCAGTTCTTC. The encoded protein is CASRGGTSGVDEQFF. The full variable domain, its missing parts supplied by reference TRBV5-1 and TRBJ2-1, is KAGVTQTPRYLIKTRGQQVTLSCSPISGHRSVSWYQQTPGQGLQFLFEYFSETQRNKGNFPGRFSGRQFSNSRSEMNVSTLELGDSALYLCASRGGTSGVDEQFFGPGTRLTVL.

The chain links TRBV6-2 or TRBV6-3 to TRBJ1-6; 10 bases map to TRBD1. V lost 5 bases to trimming and J lost 7 bases; unmatched junction nucleotides: 8. The CDR3 extends over 16 amino acids. Germline V CDR1 and CDR2: MNHEY, SVGEGT. The CDR3 DNA is TGTGCCAGCAGTCCCAGGACAGGGGGAGGGAATTCACCCCTCCACTTT. It specifies CASSPRTGGGNSPLHF.

This sequence joins TRBV5-1 and TRBJ1-2; 7 nucleotides agree with TRBD1. The germline gives CDR1 SGHRS, CDR2 YFSETQ. Losses at the gene ends were 0 bases for V and 5 bases for J; bases not matched to a gene: 4. The CDR3 totals 14 residues. CDR3: CASSLGMTGYGYTF. The CDR3 DNA reads as TGCGCCAGCAGCTTGGGGATGACAGGGTATGGCTACACCTTC.

The chain has TRBV5-6 and TRBJ2-7, with 7 bases lining up with TRBD2. With 4 bases clipped from V and 6 bases from J, the junction kept 4 bases outside the gene matches. The CDR3 totals 12 residues. Germline V gene data show CDR1 as SGHDT and CDR2 as YYEEEE. The chain's CDR3 is CASSPGGGEQYF. The CDR3 DNA reads as TGTGCCAGCAGCCCTGGGGGGGGCGAGCAGTACTTC. Drawing the rest from reference TRBV5-6 and TRBJ2-7, the complete variable domain is DAGVTQSPTHLIKTRGQQVTLRCSPKSGHDTVSWYQQALGQGPQFIFQYYEEEERQRGNFPDRFSGHQFPNYSSELNVNALLLGDSALYLCASSPGGGEQYFGPGTRLTVT.

The chain couples TRBV5-6 to TRBJ2-3; tentatively, D is TRBD1 or TRBD2 (6 bases each). Germline CDR1 and CDR2: SGHDT and YYEEEE. CDR3 length: 14 amino acids. V lost 4 bases to trimming and J lost 3 bases, with 12 bases between them. Here the CDR3 reads CASSLRGQTDTQYF. As DNA, the CDR3 is TGTGCCAGCAGCCTCCGGGGGCAGACAGATACGCAGTATTTT.

The V gene is TRBV28, the J gene TRBJ2-4; D gene unclear. The CDR3 contains 14 residues. Germline assignment: CDR1 MDHEN and CDR2 SYDVKM. V dropped 7 bases and J dropped 2 bases, with 12 bases sitting between them. The CDR3 DNA is TGTGCCAGCACCCCCTCCTCAACCAAAAACATTCAGTACTTC. The encoded protein is CASTPSSTKNIQYF.

In this sample, this clone is medium-sized. J is TRBJ2-7 and V is TRBV5-4; TRBD2 might be the D (5 bases). Trimming stripped 1 base from V and 1 base from J, with 9 bases between. The CDR3 has 14 amino acids. Germline V lookup: CDR1 SGHNT, CDR2 YYREEE (reference sequence). CDR3 loop: CASSLRDASYEQYF. CDR3 DNA sequence: TGTGCCAGCAGCTTGCGGGATGCGTCCTACGAGCAGTACTTC.

The J gene is TRBJ2-2, the V gene TRBV19, with D maybe TRBD1 (6 bases). CDR1 and CDR2 from the germline V gene are LNHDA and SQIVND (reference sequence). Trimming took off 5 bases at V and 6 bases at J, with 16 bases between the two ends. The CDR3 consists of 15 residues. This CDR3 is CASSSRVGASGELFF. As DNA, the CDR3 is TGTGCCAGTAGTTCCCGAGTGGGGGCGTCCGGGGAGCTGTTTTTT.

The rearrangement links TRBV9 to TRBJ2-7; D uncertain. V shed 0 bases and J shed 0 bases, with 13 bases lying between them. This CDR3 contains 16 residues. CDR1 is SGDLS, CDR2 YYNGEE, per germline. The CDR3 sequence is CASSVDGVSSSYEQYF. The CDR3 DNA reads TGTGCCAGCAGCGTAGATGGCGTCTCCAGCTCCTACGAGCAGTACTTC. Full variable domain (remainder filled in from reference TRBV9 and TRBJ2-7): DSGVTQTPKHLITATGQRVTLRCSPRSGDLSVYWYQQSLDQGLQFLIQYYNGEERAKGNILERFSAQQFPDLHSELNLSSLELGDSALYFCASSVDGVSSSYEQYFGPGTRLTVT.

This rearrangement joins TRBV5-4 to TRBJ1-5, with 7 positions matching TRBD1. The V gene's germline CDR1 is SGHNT and CDR2 YYREEE (reference sequence). The trim removed 4 bases at V and 7 bases at J, leaving 20 bases unmatched. The CDR3 spans 18 residues. CDR3 in amino acids: CASSTGTVYDVRGQPQHF. The CDR3 DNA reads TGTGCCAGCAGCACGGGGACAGTTTACGATGTTAGGGGGCAGCCCCAGCATTTT. Together with reference TRBV5-4 and TRBJ1-5, the CDR3 gives the full variable domain: ETGVTQSPTHLIKTRGQQVTLRCSSQSGHNTVSWYQQALGQGPQFIFQYYREEENGRGNFPPRFSGLQFPNYSSELNVNALELDDSALYLCASSTGTVYDVRGQPQHFGDGTRLSIL.

This rearrangement joins TRBV7-9 to TRBJ2-3; either TRBD1 or TRBD2 may fit D (5 bases each). The germline V gene has CDR1 SEHNR and CDR2 FQNEAQ (reference sequence). The CDR3 spans 15 residues. Trimming removed 0 bases at V and 2 bases at J, with 9 bases between. CDR3 sequence reads: CASSLAGRTTDTQYF. The CDR3 bases are TGTGCCAGCAGCTTAGCGGGACGGACCACAGATACGCAGTATTTT.

The CDR3 DNA follows: TGTGCCAGCAGTTTAACCAGCGTCCAAGAGACCCAGTACTTC. Its translation: CASSLTSVQETQYF. This sequence joins TRBV28 and TRBJ2-5; D is undetermined. V gave up 2 bases and J gave up 1 base, with 8 bases separating them. This CDR3 region has 14 residues. Germline V CDR1 and CDR2: MDHEN, SYDVKM.

The gene calls are TRBV7-9 and TRBJ2-2; D is uncertain. CDR1 and CDR2 (germline): SEHNR, FQNEAQ (reference sequence). The CDR3 totals 15 residues. V lost 2 bases and J 0 bases, leaving 7 bases between the germline ends. The CDR3 spells CASSLWLANTGELFF. The CDR3 DNA reads as TGTGCCAGCAGCTTATGGCTAGCGAACACCGGGGAGCTGTTTTTT.

V usage is TRBV19 and J usage is TRBJ2-7; 7 positions agree with TRBD1. J lost 2 bases, V lost 5 bases, and 15 bases had no gene match. CDR1 and CDR2 (germline): LNHDA, SQIVND (reference sequence). The CDR3 has 17 residues. CDR3 residues: CASSPNSGTVFTYEQYF. CDR3 in DNA: TGTGCCAGTAGTCCGAACTCCGGGACAGTCTTCACCTACGAGCAGTACTTC.

V usage is TRBV19 and J usage is TRBJ2-7; 8 nucleotides match TRBD2. V lost 6 bases and J lost 0; bases outside the gene matches: 10. The germline gives CDR1 LNHDA, CDR2 SQIVND (reference sequence). The CDR3 runs to 16 residues. CDR3 amino acids: CASSTIAGSSSYEQYF. CDR3 DNA: TGTGCCAGTAGCACAATAGCGGGATCCTCCTCCTACGAGCAGTACTTC.

The chain carries TRBV5-1 and TRBJ1-2; no definite D call. Germline CDR1 is SGHRS and CDR2 is YFSETQ. This CDR3 is 15 amino acids long. V was shortened by 0 bases and J by 8 bases, with 17 bases between the two germline ends. CDR3 amino acids: CASSLVGPPDDGYTF. For the CDR3, the DNA is TGCGCCAGCAGCTTGGTAGGGCCTCCCGACGACGGCTACACCTTC.